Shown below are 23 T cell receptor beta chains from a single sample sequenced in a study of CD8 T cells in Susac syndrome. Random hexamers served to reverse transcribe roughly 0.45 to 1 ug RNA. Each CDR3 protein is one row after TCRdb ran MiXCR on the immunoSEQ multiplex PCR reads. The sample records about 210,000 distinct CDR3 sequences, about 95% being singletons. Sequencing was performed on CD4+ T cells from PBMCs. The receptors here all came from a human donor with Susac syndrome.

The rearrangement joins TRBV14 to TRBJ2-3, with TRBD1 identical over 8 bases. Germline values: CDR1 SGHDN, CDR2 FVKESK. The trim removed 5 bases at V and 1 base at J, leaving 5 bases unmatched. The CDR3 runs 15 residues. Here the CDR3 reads CASSTTGQGTDTQYF. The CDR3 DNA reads TGTGCCAGCAGCACAACGGGACAGGGCACAGATACGCAGTATTTT.

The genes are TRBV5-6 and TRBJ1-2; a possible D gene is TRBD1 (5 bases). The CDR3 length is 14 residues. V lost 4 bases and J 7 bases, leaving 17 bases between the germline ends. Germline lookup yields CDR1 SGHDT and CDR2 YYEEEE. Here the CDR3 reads CASSTGRSYAGYTF. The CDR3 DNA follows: TGTGCCAGCAGCACGGGACGGTCATATGCTGGCTACACCTTC. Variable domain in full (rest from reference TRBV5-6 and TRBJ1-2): DAGVTQSPTHLIKTRGQQVTLRCSPKSGHDTVSWYQQALGQGPQFIFQYYEEEERQRGNFPDRFSGHQFPNYSSELNVNALLLGDSALYLCASSTGRSYAGYTFGSGTRLTVV.

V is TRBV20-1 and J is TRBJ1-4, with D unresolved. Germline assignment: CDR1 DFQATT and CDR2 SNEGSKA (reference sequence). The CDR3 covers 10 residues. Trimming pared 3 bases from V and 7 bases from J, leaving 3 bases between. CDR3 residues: CSARGEKLFF. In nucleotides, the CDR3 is TGCAGTGCTAGGGGTGAAAAACTGTTTTTT.

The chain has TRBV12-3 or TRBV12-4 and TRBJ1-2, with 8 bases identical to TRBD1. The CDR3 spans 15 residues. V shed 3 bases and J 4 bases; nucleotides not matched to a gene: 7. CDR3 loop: CASSLGQADGYGYTF. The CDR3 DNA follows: TGTGCCAGCAGTTTGGGACAGGCTGATGGCTATGGCTACACCTTC.

The CDR3 nucleotides are TGTGCCAGTGCAGAGACAGGGGGCAGGGACTATGGCTACACCTTC. It encodes CASAETGGRDYGYTF. The chain links TRBV7-3 to TRBJ1-2; 10 bases are a match to TRBD1. This CDR3 region has 15 residues. The germline V gene encodes CDR1 SGHTA and CDR2 FQGTGA. Unmatched junction bases numbered 10, after V lost 9 bases and J lost 3 bases.

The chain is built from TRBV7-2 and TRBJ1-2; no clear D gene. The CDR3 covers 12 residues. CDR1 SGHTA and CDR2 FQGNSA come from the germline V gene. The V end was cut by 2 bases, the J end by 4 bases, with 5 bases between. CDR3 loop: CASSLSPYGYTF. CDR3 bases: TGTGCCAGCAGCTTATCACCCTATGGCTACACCTTC.

The CDR3 reads CASSLGGDYNEQFF. The CDR3 DNA follows: TGTGCCAGCAGCTTAGGGGGAGACTACAATGAGCAGTTCTTC. The chain has TRBV7-2 and TRBJ2-1, with D possibly matching TRBD2 (5 bases). The CDR3 runs to 14 residues. Deletions cut 1 base from V and 3 bases from J, with 7 bases between. CDR1 and CDR2 (germline): SGHTA, FQGNSA.

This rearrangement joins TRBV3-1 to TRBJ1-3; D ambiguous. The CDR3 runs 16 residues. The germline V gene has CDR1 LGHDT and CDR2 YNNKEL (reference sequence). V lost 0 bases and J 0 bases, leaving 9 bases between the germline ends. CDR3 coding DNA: TGTGCCAGCAGCCAAGAAGGCAGCCTCTCTGGAAACACCATATATTTT. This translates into CASSQEGSLSGNTIYF.

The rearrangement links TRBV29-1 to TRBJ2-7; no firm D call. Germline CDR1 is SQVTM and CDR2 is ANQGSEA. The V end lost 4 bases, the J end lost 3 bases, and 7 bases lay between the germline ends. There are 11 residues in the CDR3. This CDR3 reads CSVGVGYEQYF. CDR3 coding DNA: TGCAGCGTTGGCGTAGGCTACGAGCAGTACTTC.

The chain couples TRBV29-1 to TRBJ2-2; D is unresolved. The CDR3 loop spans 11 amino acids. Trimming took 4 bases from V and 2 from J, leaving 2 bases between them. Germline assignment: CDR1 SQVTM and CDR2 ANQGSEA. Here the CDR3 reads CSVVNTGELFF. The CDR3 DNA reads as TGCAGCGTTGTTAACACCGGGGAGCTGTTTTTT.

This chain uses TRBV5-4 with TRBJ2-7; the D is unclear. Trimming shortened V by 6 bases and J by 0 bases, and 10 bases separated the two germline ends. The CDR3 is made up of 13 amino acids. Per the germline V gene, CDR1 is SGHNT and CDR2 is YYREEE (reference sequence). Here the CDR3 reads CASTRFGSYEQYF. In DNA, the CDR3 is TGTGCCAGCACCCGGTTCGGCTCCTACGAGCAGTACTTC.

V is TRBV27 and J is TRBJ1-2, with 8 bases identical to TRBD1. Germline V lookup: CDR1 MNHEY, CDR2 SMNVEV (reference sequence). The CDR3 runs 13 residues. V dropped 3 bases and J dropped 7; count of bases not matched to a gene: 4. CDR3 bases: TGTGCCAGCAGTTTTCAGGGGGCCATTGGCTACACCTTC. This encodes CASSFQGAIGYTF.

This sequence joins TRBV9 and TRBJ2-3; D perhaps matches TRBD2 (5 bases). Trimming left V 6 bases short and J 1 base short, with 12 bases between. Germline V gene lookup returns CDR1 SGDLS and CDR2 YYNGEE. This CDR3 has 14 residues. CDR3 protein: CASMGASRTDTQYF. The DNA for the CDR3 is TGTGCCAGCATGGGTGCTAGCCGCACAGATACGCAGTATTTT.

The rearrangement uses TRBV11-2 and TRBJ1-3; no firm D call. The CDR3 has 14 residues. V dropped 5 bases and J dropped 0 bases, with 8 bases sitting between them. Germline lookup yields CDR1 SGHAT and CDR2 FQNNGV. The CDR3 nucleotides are TGTGCCAGCAGCCTAAGTATCTCTGGAAACACCATATATTTT. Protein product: CASSLSISGNTIYF.

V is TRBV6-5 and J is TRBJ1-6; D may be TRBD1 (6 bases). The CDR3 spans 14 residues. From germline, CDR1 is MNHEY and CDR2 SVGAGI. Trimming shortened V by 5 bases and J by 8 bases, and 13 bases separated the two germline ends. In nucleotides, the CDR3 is TGTGCCAGCAGTCAGGGGAGGATAGATTCACCCCTCCACTTT. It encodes CASSQGRIDSPLHF.

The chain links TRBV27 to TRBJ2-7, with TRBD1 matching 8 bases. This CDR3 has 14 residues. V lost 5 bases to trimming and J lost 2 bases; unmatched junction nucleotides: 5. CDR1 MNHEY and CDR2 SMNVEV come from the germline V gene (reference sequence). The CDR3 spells CASSPGTGPYEQYF. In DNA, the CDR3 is TGTGCCAGCAGTCCCGGGACAGGTCCCTACGAGCAGTACTTC.

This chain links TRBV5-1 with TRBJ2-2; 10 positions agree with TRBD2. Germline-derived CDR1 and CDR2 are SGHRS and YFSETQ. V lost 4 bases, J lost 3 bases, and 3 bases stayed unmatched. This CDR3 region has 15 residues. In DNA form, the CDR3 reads TGCGCCAGCAGCCTTACTAGCGGGGACACCGGGGAGCTGTTTTTT. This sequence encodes CASSLTSGDTGELFF.

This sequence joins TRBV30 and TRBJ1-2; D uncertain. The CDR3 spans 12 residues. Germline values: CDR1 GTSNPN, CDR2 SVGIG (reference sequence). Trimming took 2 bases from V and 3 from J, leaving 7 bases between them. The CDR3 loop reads CAWSSSHYGYTF. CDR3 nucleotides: TGTGCCTGGAGTTCGAGCCACTATGGCTACACCTTC.

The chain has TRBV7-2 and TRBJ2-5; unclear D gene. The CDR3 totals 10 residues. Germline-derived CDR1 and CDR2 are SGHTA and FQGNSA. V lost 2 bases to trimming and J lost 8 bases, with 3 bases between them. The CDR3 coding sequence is TGTGCCAGCAGCTTAAACACCCAGTACTTC. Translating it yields CASSLNTQYF.

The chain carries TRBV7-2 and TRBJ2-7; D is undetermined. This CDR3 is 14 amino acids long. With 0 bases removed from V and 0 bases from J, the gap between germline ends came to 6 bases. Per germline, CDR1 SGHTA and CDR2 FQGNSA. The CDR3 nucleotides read TGTGCCAGCAGCTTAGCCGGGTTCTCCTACGAGCAGTACTTC. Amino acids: CASSLAGFSYEQYF.

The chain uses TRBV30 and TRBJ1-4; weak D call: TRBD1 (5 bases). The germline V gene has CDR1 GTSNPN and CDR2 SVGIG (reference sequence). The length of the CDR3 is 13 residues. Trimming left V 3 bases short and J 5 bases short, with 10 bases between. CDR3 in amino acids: CAWREGYNEKLFF. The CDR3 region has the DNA TGTGCCTGGAGAGAGGGGTACAATGAAAAACTGTTTTTT.

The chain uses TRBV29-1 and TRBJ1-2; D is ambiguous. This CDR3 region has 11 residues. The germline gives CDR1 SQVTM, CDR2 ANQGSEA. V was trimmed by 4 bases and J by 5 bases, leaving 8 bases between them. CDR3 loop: CSVGEFYGYTF. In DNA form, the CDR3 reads TGCAGCGTTGGGGAGTTTTATGGCTACACCTTC.

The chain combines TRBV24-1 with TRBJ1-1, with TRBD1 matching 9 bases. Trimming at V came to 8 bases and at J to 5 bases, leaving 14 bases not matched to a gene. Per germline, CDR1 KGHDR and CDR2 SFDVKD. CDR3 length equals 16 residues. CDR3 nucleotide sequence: TGTGCCACCACTTATGGAGGACAGGGGAGTCGGACTGAAGCTTTCTTT. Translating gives CATTYGGQGSRTEAFF.